The 32 T cell receptor beta chains given below trace back to one sample, sequenced in a study of blood T cell repertoires in COVID-19. Method: immunoSEQ multiplex PCR; TCRdb's copy keeps in-frame clones and lacks some. The table has approximately 90,000 clones, approximately 88% seen once. Input material: peripheral blood. These receptors all come from a man aged 60 to 75 with acute or convalescent COVID-19.

CDR3 loop: CASSLAGTDTQYF. The CDR3 nucleotides are TGTGCCAGCAGCTTAGCCGGGACAGATACGCAGTATTTT. The chain joins TRBV11-3 to TRBJ2-3, with D unclear. Germline CDR1 and CDR2: SGHNT and YENEEA. Trimming removed 1 base at V and 3 bases at J, with 5 bases between. There are 13 residues in the CDR3.

This chain joins TRBV5-4 and TRBJ1-4, with D unclear. Trimming removed 2 bases from V and 6 bases from J, with 8 bases in between. Per germline, CDR1 SGHNT and CDR2 YYREEE (reference sequence). This CDR3 is 13 amino acids long. The CDR3 nucleotides read TGTGCCAGCAGCTTCGTGAGCGATGAAAAACTGTTTTTT. Protein: CASSFVSDEKLFF. The complete variable domain, with remaining parts taken from reference TRBV5-4 and TRBJ1-4, reads ETGVTQSPTHLIKTRGQQVTLRCSSQSGHNTVSWYQQALGQGPQFIFQYYREEENGRGNFPPRFSGLQFPNYSSELNVNALELDDSALYLCASSFVSDEKLFFGSGTQLSVL.

This clone was detected once. This chain connects TRBV5-1 to TRBJ2-1; 11 nucleotides align to TRBD2. This CDR3 has 17 amino acids. The V gene end was trimmed by 4 bases and the J gene end by 5 bases; junction bases not matched to a gene: 11. CDR1 and CDR2 (germline): SGHRS, YFSETQ. The CDR3 region has the DNA TGCGCCAGCAGCAAACAAATTAGCGGGAGGGCCGACAATGAGCAGTTCTTC. Translating gives CASSKQISGRADNEQFF. Full variable domain (remainder filled in from reference TRBV5-1 and TRBJ2-1): KAGVTQTPRYLIKTRGQQVTLSCSPISGHRSVSWYQQTPGQGLQFLFEYFSETQRNKGNFPGRFSGRQFSNSRSEMNVSTLELGDSALYLCASSKQISGRADNEQFFGPGTRLTVL.

The CDR3 loop reads CASPTPRNTGELFF. The CDR3 DNA follows: TGTGCCTCTCCAACTCCCCGGAACACCGGGGAGCTGTTTTTT. The gene calls are TRBV30 and TRBJ2-2; D not certain. V lost 7 bases and J lost 1, with 13 bases in between. Germline values: CDR1 GTSNPN, CDR2 SVGIG (reference sequence). The length of the CDR3 is 14 residues.

As DNA, the CDR3 is TGCGCCAGTACGACTAGGACCAATGAGCAGTTCTTC. Translated: CASTTRTNEQFF. This sequence joins TRBV23-1 and TRBJ2-1, with D perhaps TRBD2 (6 bases). TRBV23-1 is identified as an open reading frame with a role that is uncertain. V gave up 9 bases and J gave up 6 bases, with 12 bases separating them. The CDR3 contains 12 residues.

The J gene is TRBJ2-1, the V gene TRBV12-3 or TRBV12-4, with 8 bases aligning to TRBD2. V dropped 1 base and J dropped 13; count of bases not matched to a gene: 3. The CDR3 runs 12 residues. CDR3 bases: TGTGCCAGCAGTTTAGGGTTAGCGGGACAGTTCTTC. Protein product: CASSLGLAGQFF.

This chain uses TRBV9 with TRBJ2-3; 10 nucleotides line up with TRBD1. Per the germline V gene, CDR1 is SGDLS and CDR2 is YYNGEE. V was clipped by 2 bases and J by 4 bases; unmatched bases: 4. This CDR3 has 15 amino acids. This chain's CDR3 is CASSVRDRGSDTQYF. As DNA, the CDR3 is TGTGCCAGCAGCGTCCGGGACAGGGGCTCAGATACGCAGTATTTT.

V is TRBV4-2 and J is TRBJ2-2; D call uncertain. This CDR3 has 16 residues. V lost 0 bases and J lost 1, with 9 bases in between. In germline, CDR1 is LGHNA, CDR2 YNFKEQ. The CDR3 sequence is CASSQDHEQNTGELFF. The DNA of the CDR3 is TGTGCCAGCAGCCAAGATCATGAGCAGAACACCGGGGAGCTGTTTTTT.

The genes are TRBV6-1 and TRBJ2-1; 7 nucleotides match TRBD2. The germline V gene has CDR1 MNHNS and CDR2 SASEGT. With V trimmed by 0 bases and J by 9 bases, 17 bases remained unmatched. The CDR3 sequence is 18 residues long. In DNA form, the CDR3 reads TGTGCCAGCAGTGAAGCTTTTCACGGGCAGGGAGGGTCTGGTGAGCAGTTCTTC. Protein product: CASSEAFHGQGGSGEQFF.

This chain uses TRBV19 with TRBJ2-3; 9 bases line up with TRBD2. The CDR3 consists of 14 residues. The germline V gene encodes CDR1 LNHDA and CDR2 SQIVND (reference sequence). V lost 6 bases to trimming and J lost 5 bases; unmatched junction nucleotides: 6. DNA for the CDR3: TGTGCCAGTAGATTAGCGGGAGCGGTAGATACGCAGTATTTT. It codes for CASRLAGAVDTQYF.

This chain connects TRBV4-1 to TRBJ2-2; no reliable D call. CDR1 is MGHRA, CDR2 YSYEKL, per germline. CDR3 length: 15 amino acids. Trimming removed 0 bases from V and 7 bases from J, with 12 bases in between. CDR3 DNA sequence: TGCGCCAGCAGCCAAGAGTGGCTAGTGGGCGGGGAGCTGTTTTTT. It specifies CASSQEWLVGGELFF.

This clone appeared once. This chain links TRBV9 with TRBJ2-7, with a tentative D call TRBD1 (5 bases). The germline gives CDR1 SGDLS, CDR2 YYNGEE. The germline V and J ends were trimmed by 3 bases and 0 bases, with 16 bases remaining between them. The CDR3 covers 16 residues. This chain's CDR3 is CASSERDTGYSYEQYF. Here the CDR3 DNA reads TGTGCCAGCAGCGAGAGAGACACAGGTTACTCCTACGAGCAGTACTTC. Complete variable domain (other parts from reference TRBV9 and TRBJ2-7): DSGVTQTPKHLITATGQRVTLRCSPRSGDLSVYWYQQSLDQGLQFLIQYYNGEERAKGNILERFSAQQFPDLHSELNLSSLELGDSALYFCASSERDTGYSYEQYFGPGTRLTVT.

The V gene is TRBV7-9, the J gene TRBJ2-2, with 12 bases lining up with TRBD2. Germline V lookup: CDR1 SEHNR, CDR2 FQNEAQ (reference sequence). The junction had 4 bases not matched to a gene; V was cut back by 5 bases and J by 3 bases. The CDR3 is made up of 16 amino acids. The CDR3 loop is CASSQTSGSHTGELFF. The CDR3 region has the DNA TGTGCCAGCAGCCAGACTAGCGGGAGTCACACCGGGGAGCTGTTTTTT.

The chain has TRBV6-5 and TRBJ1-2; 9 nucleotides agree with TRBD1. This CDR3 comprises 14 residues. Germline values: CDR1 MNHEY, CDR2 SVGAGI. Trimming cost V 4 bases and J 6 bases; bases outside gene matches: 6. This chain's CDR3 is CASSLTGGLHGYTF. CDR3 nucleotide sequence: TGTGCCAGCAGTTTGACAGGGGGACTCCATGGCTACACCTTC.

This chain connects TRBV15 to TRBJ2-5; 7 bases match TRBD2. The ends lost 6 bases at V and 1 base at J; junction bases unmatched: 14. The CDR3 is made up of 17 amino acids. CDR1 is LNHNV, CDR2 YYDKDF, per germline (reference sequence). CDR3 in DNA: TGTGCCACCAGTAGGCCAGCGGGGCTATCCCTCCAAGAGACCCAGTACTTC. Protein sequence: CATSRPAGLSLQETQYF.

This chain links TRBV5-1 with TRBJ1-2; 7 bases fit TRBD1. V shed 0 bases, J shed 0 bases, and the junction held 2 bases outside the gene matches. The CDR3 spans 15 residues. Germline CDR1 and CDR2: SGHRS and YFSETQ. This chain's CDR3 is CASSLEGQTNYGYTF. CDR3 DNA: TGCGCCAGCAGCTTGGAGGGACAGACTAACTATGGCTACACCTTC.

This sequence joins TRBV3-1 (or the pseudogene TRBV3-2) and TRBJ2-5, with D possibly being TRBD2 (6 bases). Germline CDR1 LGHDT, CDR2 YNNKEL (reference sequence). CDR3 size: 13 residues. The ends were cut back, 1 base at V and 4 bases at J, with 7 bases in the middle. This chain's CDR3 is CASSQVGGETQYF. CDR3 nucleotides: TGTGCCAGCAGCCAAGTCGGGGGAGAGACCCAGTACTTC.

A single count supports this clone. The chain is built from TRBV4-1 and TRBJ1-5, with no clear D. Trimming pared 1 base from V and 3 bases from J, leaving 7 bases between. Germline CDR1 is MGHRA and CDR2 is YSYEKL. The CDR3 loop spans 14 amino acids. The CDR3 reads CASSQARNNQPQHF. CDR3 coding DNA: TGCGCCAGCAGCCAAGCGCGAAACAATCAGCCCCAGCATTTT.

The rearrangement uses TRBV30 and TRBJ1-4; possibly TRBD1 for D (6 bases). This CDR3 is 14 amino acids long. The V and J ends lost 4 bases and 0 bases respectively, with 9 bases between them. CDR1 and CDR2 (germline): GTSNPN, SVGIG (reference sequence). The CDR3 nucleotides read TGTGCCTGGACAGGGGCCACAACTAATGAAAAACTGTTTTTT. Protein sequence: CAWTGATTNEKLFF.

The chain joins TRBV3-1 (or the pseudogene TRBV3-2) to TRBJ2-3, with a tentative D call TRBD2 (6 bases). Trimming cost V 1 base and J 5 bases, with 19 bases left between them. This CDR3 region has 17 residues. Germline loops: CDR1 LGHDT, CDR2 YNNKEL (reference sequence). The CDR3 nucleotides are TGTGCCAGCAGCCAAGGGGGGACTCTCCGCCTCCAAGATACGCAGTATTTT. Encoded protein: CASSQGGTLRLQDTQYF.

This chain joins TRBV2 and TRBJ1-5; TRBD1 agrees at 8 bases. The CDR3 is made up of 11 amino acids. CDR1 SNHLY and CDR2 FYNNEI come from the germline V gene. J lost 13 bases, V lost 6 bases, and 5 bases had no gene match. CDR3 sequence: CASRLRDRQHF. DNA for the CDR3: TGTGCCAGCAGGCTCCGGGACAGGCAGCATTTT.

The chain joins TRBV5-6 to TRBJ2-7, with D tentatively TRBD2 (6 bases). This CDR3 spans 16 amino acids. Looked up from germline, CDR1 is SGHDT and CDR2 is YYEEEE. V was clipped by 4 bases and J by 0 bases, with 17 bases between them. The CDR3 nucleotides are TGTGCCAGCAGCCTCTGGGGGGTTTTAAGCTCCTACGAGCAGTACTTC. Protein sequence: CASSLWGVLSSYEQYF.

This clone was found once. This rearrangement joins TRBV7-9 to TRBJ2-7; TRBD1 is a possible D gene (6 bases). Trimming left V 7 bases short and J 7 bases short, with 17 bases between. Germline V CDR1 and CDR2: SEHNR, FQNEAQ (reference sequence). This CDR3 is built from 13 residues. CDR3 DNA sequence: TGTGCCAGCACCGGACAGAGCCCTCGAGAGCAGTACTTC. This encodes CASTGQSPREQYF.

This clone was seen only once. The J gene is TRBJ2-5, the V gene TRBV7-9, with D possibly matching TRBD1 (6 bases). Per the germline V gene, CDR1 is SEHNR and CDR2 is FQNEAQ (reference sequence). V was shortened by 3 bases and J by 5 bases, with 13 bases between the two germline ends. This CDR3 comprises 14 residues. DNA of the CDR3: TGTGCCAGCAGCTTGTCAGGGGTCTTTGAGACCCAGTACTTC. Translation gives CASSLSGVFETQYF.

V and J are TRBV28 and TRBJ2-5, with 8 bases matching TRBD2. The CDR3 contains 16 residues. The junction had 11 bases not matched to a gene; V was cut back by 3 bases and J by 5 bases. Germline CDR1 is MDHEN and CDR2 is SYDVKM. CDR3 sequence: CASSLRSGGSGETQYF. The DNA for the CDR3 is TGTGCCAGCAGTTTGAGGTCGGGGGGGTCTGGGGAGACCCAGTACTTC.

This clone is a singleton in its sample. CDR3 residues: CASSRDRESGYTF. The CDR3 coding sequence is TGCGCCAGCAGCCGGGACAGGGAGTCTGGCTACACCTTC. The chain employs TRBV5-1 and TRBJ1-2; 9 bases map to TRBD1. V dropped 4 bases and J dropped 7; count of bases not matched to a gene: 5. CDR1 and CDR2 from the germline V gene are SGHRS and YFSETQ. The CDR3 consists of 13 residues.

The chain recombines TRBV9 with TRBJ2-5; D unclear. Trimming took off 4 bases at V and 0 bases at J, with 13 bases between the two ends. Germline V gene lookup returns CDR1 SGDLS and CDR2 YYNGEE. CDR3 length equals 15 residues. The chain's CDR3 is CASSITFDYQETQYF. In DNA, the CDR3 is TGTGCCAGCAGCATAACCTTTGACTACCAAGAGACCCAGTACTTC.

The rearrangement links TRBV29-1 to TRBJ1-2, with D perhaps TRBD1 (5 bases). CDR3 length equals 13 residues. Per germline, CDR1 SQVTM and CDR2 ANQGSEA. The V and J ends lost 6 bases and 7 bases respectively, with 18 bases between them. The CDR3 DNA reads as TGCAGCGTGGTGGGACGGGGGACTTTTGGCTACACCTTC. It specifies CSVVGRGTFGYTF. The full variable domain, completed using reference TRBV29-1 and TRBJ1-2, is SAVISQKPSRDICQRGTSLTIQCQVDSQVTMMFWYRQQPGQSLTLIATANQGSEATYESGFVIDKFPISRPNLTFSTLTVSNMSPEDSSIYLCSVVGRGTFGYTFGSGTRLTVV.

The chain carries TRBV4-1 and TRBJ2-1; 9 positions match TRBD2. The CDR3 spans 16 residues. V dropped 0 bases and J dropped 4; count of bases not matched to a gene: 4. Germline V gene sequence: CDR1 MGHRA, CDR2 YSYEKL. The CDR3 loop reads CASSQESSGTYNEQFF. CDR3 sequence (DNA): TGCGCCAGCAGCCAAGAGTCTAGCGGGACTTACAATGAGCAGTTCTTC.

Here the CDR3 reads CASSEGGESPLHF. DNA for the CDR3: TGTGCCAGCAGTGAGGGGGGGGAATCACCCCTCCACTTT. The rearrangement links TRBV6-4 to TRBJ1-6; perhaps TRBD1 as D (5 bases). Germline V lookup: CDR1 MRHNA, CDR2 SNTAGT. The germline V and J ends were trimmed by 3 bases and 10 bases, with 10 bases remaining between them. This CDR3 spans 13 amino acids.

CDR3 loop: CASSSLNPYEQYF. CDR3 sequence (DNA): TGTGCCAGCAGTTCCCTTAATCCCTACGAGCAGTACTTC. This rearrangement joins TRBV6-5 to TRBJ2-7, with D hard to call. In germline, CDR1 is MNHEY, CDR2 SVGAGI. V lost 4 bases and J lost 2, with 9 bases in between. This CDR3 contains 13 residues.

This clone was seen a few times. The chain recombines TRBV10-1 with TRBJ2-7; 9 nucleotides match TRBD1. CDR1 is WNHNN, CDR2 SYGVQD, per germline (reference sequence). This CDR3 region has 15 residues. J lost 5 bases, V lost 5 bases, and 10 bases had no gene match. CDR3 in amino acids: CASSTEGQGFHEQYF. CDR3 DNA: TGCGCCAGCAGTACCGAAGGACAGGGGTTCCACGAGCAGTACTTC.